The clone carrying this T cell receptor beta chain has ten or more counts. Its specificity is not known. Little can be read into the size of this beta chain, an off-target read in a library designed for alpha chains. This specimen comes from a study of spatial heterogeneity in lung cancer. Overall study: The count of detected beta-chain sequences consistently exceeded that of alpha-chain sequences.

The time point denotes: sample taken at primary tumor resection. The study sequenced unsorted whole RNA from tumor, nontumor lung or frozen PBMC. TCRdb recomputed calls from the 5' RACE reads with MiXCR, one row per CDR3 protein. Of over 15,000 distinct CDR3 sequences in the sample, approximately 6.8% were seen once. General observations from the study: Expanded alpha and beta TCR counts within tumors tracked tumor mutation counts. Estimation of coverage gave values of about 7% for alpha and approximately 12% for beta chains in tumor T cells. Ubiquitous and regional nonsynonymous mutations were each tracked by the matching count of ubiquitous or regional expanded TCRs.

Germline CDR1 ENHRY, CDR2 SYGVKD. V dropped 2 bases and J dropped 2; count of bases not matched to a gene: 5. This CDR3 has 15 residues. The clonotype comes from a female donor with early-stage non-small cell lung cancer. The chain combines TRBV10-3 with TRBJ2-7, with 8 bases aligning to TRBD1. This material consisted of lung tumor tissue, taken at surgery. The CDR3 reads CAISELDREAYEQYF. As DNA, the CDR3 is TGTGCCATCAGTGAGCTGGACAGGGAGGCCTACGAGCAGTACTTC.